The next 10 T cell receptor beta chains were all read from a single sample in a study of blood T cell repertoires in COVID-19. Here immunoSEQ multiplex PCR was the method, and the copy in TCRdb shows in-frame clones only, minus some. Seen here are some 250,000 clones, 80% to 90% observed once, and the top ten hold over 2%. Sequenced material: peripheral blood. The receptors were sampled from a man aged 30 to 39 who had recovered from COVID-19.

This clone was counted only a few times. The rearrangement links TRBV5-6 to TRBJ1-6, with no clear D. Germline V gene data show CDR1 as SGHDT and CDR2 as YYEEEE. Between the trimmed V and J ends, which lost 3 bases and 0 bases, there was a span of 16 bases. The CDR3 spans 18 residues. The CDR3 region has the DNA TGTGCCAGCAGCTCCTCTCCCGTAACGGGCTCCTATAATTCACCCCTCCACTTT. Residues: CASSSSPVTGSYNSPLHF.

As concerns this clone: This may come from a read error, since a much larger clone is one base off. The CDR3 DNA reads as TGTGCCAGCAGCTCAGGAGATGGCGGGGGTTCCAATGAGCAGTTCTTC. Its protein product is CASSSGDGGGSNEQFF. This sequence joins TRBV11-3 and TRBJ2-1; 7 nucleotides agree with TRBD2. V shed 4 bases, J shed 6 bases, and the junction held 12 bases outside the gene matches. The germline gives CDR1 SGHNT, CDR2 YENEEA. The CDR3 consists of 16 residues.

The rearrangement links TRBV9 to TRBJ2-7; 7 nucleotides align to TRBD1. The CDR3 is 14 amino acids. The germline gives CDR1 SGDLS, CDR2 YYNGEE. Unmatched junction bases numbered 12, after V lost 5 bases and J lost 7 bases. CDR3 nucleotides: TGTGCCAGCAGTGACCGACAGGGAACGGAAGAGCAGTACTTC. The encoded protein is CASSDRQGTEEQYF.

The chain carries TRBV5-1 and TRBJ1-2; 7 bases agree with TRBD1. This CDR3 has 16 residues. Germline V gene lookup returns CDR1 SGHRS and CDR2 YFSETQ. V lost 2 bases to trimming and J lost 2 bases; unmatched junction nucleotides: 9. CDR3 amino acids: CASSLGSQGRNYGYTF. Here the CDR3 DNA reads TGCGCCAGCAGCTTAGGTTCACAGGGGCGCAACTATGGCTACACCTTC.

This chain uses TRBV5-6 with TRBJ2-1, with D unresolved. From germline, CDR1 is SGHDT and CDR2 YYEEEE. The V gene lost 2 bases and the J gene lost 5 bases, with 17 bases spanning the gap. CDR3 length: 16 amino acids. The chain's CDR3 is CASSLVETQIHNEQFF. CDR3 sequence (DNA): TGTGCCAGCAGCTTAGTGGAAACACAGATCCACAATGAGCAGTTCTTC. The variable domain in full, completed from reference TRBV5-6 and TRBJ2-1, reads DAGVTQSPTHLIKTRGQQVTLRCSPKSGHDTVSWYQQALGQGPQFIFQYYEEEERQRGNFPDRFSGHQFPNYSSELNVNALLLGDSALYLCASSLVETQIHNEQFFGPGTRLTVL.

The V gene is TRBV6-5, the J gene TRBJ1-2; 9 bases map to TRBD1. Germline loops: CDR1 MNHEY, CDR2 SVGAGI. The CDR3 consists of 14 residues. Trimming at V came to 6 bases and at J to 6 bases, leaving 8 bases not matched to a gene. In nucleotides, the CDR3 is TGTGCCAGCAGCGTTATTGGACAGGGGAATGGCTACACCTTC. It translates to CASSVIGQGNGYTF.

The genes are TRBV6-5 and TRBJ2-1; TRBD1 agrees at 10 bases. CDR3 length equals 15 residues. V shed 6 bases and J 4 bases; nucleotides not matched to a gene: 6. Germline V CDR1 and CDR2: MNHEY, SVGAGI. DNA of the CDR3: TGTGCCAGCAGACCTGACAGGGGGCTTTACAATGAGCAGTTCTTC. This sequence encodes CASRPDRGLYNEQFF.

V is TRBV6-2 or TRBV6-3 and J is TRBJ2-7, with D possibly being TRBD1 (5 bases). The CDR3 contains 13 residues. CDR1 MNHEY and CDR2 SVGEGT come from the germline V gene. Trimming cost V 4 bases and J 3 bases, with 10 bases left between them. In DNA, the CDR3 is TGTGCCAGCAGTTTCGACAGAAACTACGAGCAGTACTTC. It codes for CASSFDRNYEQYF.

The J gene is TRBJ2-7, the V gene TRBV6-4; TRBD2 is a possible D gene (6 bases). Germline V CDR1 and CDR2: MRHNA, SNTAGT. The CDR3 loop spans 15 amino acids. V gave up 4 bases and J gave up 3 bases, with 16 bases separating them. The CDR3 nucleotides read TGTGCCAGCAGTGCGTCTGGGACTTCGAACTACGAGCAGTACTTC. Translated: CASSASGTSNYEQYF.

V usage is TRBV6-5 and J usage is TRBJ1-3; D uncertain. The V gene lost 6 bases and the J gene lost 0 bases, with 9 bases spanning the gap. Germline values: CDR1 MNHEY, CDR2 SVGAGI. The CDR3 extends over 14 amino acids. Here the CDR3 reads CASSLQNSGNTIYF. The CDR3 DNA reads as TGTGCCAGCAGCCTACAGAACTCTGGAAACACCATATATTTT.